These 17 T cell receptor beta chains were all obtained from the same sample, sequenced in a study of blood T cell repertoires in COVID-19. Repertoires were generated with immunoSEQ multiplex PCR, while TCRdb's copy carries only in-frame clones and drops some. The sample consists of 300,000 to 450,000 clones, roughly 89% of them appearing once. Sequencing was carried out using peripheral blood. These receptors were obtained from a woman aged 55-70 years with COVID-19, enrolled during active disease.

The chain joins TRBV3-1 (or the pseudogene TRBV3-2) to TRBJ1-2; a weak D match, TRBD1 (6 bases). The CDR3 is 14 residues long. Trimming left V 4 bases short and J 5 bases short, with 14 bases between. CDR1 and CDR2 (germline): LGHDT, YNNKEL (reference sequence). CDR3 loop: CASSLAGGSYGYTF. For the CDR3, the DNA is TGTGCCAGCAGCCTCGCGGGGGGCTCATATGGCTACACCTTC.

The gene calls are TRBV13 and TRBJ2-7; the match to TRBD1 covers 8 bases. V lost 0 bases and J lost 4; bases outside the gene matches: 5. Looked up from germline, CDR1 is PRHDT and CDR2 is FYEKMQ (reference sequence). This CDR3 is 15 amino acids long. The CDR3 loop is CASSLGTGVGYEQYF. In DNA, the CDR3 is TGTGCCAGCAGCTTAGGGACAGGGGTGGGTTACGAGCAGTACTTC.

The V and J genes are TRBV2 and TRBJ2-5; 11 positions match TRBD1. The CDR3 has 14 amino acids. The V gene's germline CDR1 is SNHLY and CDR2 FYNNEI. The trim removed 6 bases at V and 10 bases at J, leaving 10 bases unmatched. The CDR3 sequence is CASRGQGDFGGQYF. In nucleotides, the CDR3 is TGTGCCAGCAGGGGACAGGGGGATTTCGGGGGCCAGTACTTC.

J is TRBJ1-3 and V is TRBV11-2, with 11 nucleotides matching TRBD1. Germline lookup yields CDR1 SGHAT and CDR2 FQNNGV. J gave up 3 bases and V 3 bases, and 7 bases lay outside the gene matches. This CDR3 spans 17 amino acids. The CDR3, as DNA: TGTGCCAGCAGCTTGGACAGGACAGGGGGCGTTGGAAACACCATATATTTT. It yields the protein CASSLDRTGGVGNTIYF. Full variable domain (outside the CDR3, taken from reference TRBV11-2 and TRBJ1-3): EAGVAQSPRYKIIEKRQSVAFWCNPISGHATLYWYQQILGQGPKLLIQFQNNGVVDDSQLPKDRFSAERLKGVDSTLKIQPAKLEDSAVYLCASSLDRTGGVGNTIYFGEGSWLTVV.

The chain combines TRBV6-5 with TRBJ2-7; 10 bases are shared with TRBD2. Trimming at V came to 6 bases and at J to 1 base, leaving 3 bases not matched to a gene. The germline gives CDR1 MNHEY, CDR2 SVGAGI. The length of the CDR3 is 14 residues. CDR3: CASRETSGSYEQYF. The CDR3 region has the DNA TGTGCCAGCAGGGAGACTAGCGGGTCCTACGAGCAGTACTTC.

This clone was seen just once. The CDR3 DNA follows: TGTGCCAGCAGCCCCCGGGGACAGGGCCGCACCGGGGAGCTGTTTTTT. It codes for CASSPRGQGRTGELFF. V and J are TRBV9 and TRBJ2-2; 9 bases agree with TRBD1. The CDR3 runs 16 residues. V dropped 4 bases and J dropped 4; count of bases not matched to a gene: 8. The germline V gene encodes CDR1 SGDLS and CDR2 YYNGEE.

The V and J genes are TRBV30 and TRBJ2-3, with 11 bases lining up with TRBD2. This CDR3 spans 15 amino acids. Germline CDR1 reads GTSNPN; CDR2 reads SVGIG (reference sequence). Unmatched junction bases numbered 9, after V lost 2 bases and J lost 8 bases. CDR3 nucleotide sequence: TGTGCCTGGAGTAAGTTAGCGGGGGGGCTGAGTACGCAGTATTTT. This gives the protein CAWSKLAGGLSTQYF.

The chain recombines TRBV7-6 with TRBJ1-2, with 8 bases identical to TRBD1. In germline, CDR1 is SGHVS, CDR2 FNYEAQ. This CDR3 contains 15 residues. The V segment lost 2 bases and the J segment 3 bases; nucleotides outside the gene matches: 5. CDR3 bases: TGTGCCAGCAGCTTAATAACAGGGGGAGACTATGGCTACACCTTC. It codes for CASSLITGGDYGYTF.

V is TRBV7-9 and J is TRBJ1-5; no clear D gene. Between the trimmed V and J ends, which lost 5 bases and 12 bases, there was a span of 14 bases. Per germline, CDR1 SEHNR and CDR2 FQNEAQ (reference sequence). The CDR3 runs 12 residues. The DNA of the CDR3 is TGTGCCAGCAGCCAAGGAGAGAAGGTCCAGCATTTT. Amino acid sequence: CASSQGEKVQHF.

This chain uses TRBV10-2 with TRBJ1-2, with 7 bases lining up with TRBD1. The ends lost 0 bases at V and 8 bases at J; junction bases unmatched: 15. The CDR3 sequence is 17 residues long. The germline V gene has CDR1 WSHSY and CDR2 SAAADI. As DNA, the CDR3 is TGCGCCAGCAGTGAGTCGAGGACAGGTGGTCCGTCGGGCGGCTACACCTTC. It specifies CASSESRTGGPSGGYTF.

The V and J genes are TRBV7-9 and TRBJ1-2, with TRBD1 matching over 8 bases. This CDR3 contains 12 residues. J gave up 4 bases and V 11 bases, and 6 bases lay outside the gene matches. Germline V gives CDR1 SEHNR, CDR2 FQNEAQ (reference sequence). The CDR3 sequence: CAGGQGIYGYTF. In DNA, the CDR3 is TGTGCCGGAGGACAGGGCATCTATGGCTACACCTTC.

On this clone: Germline and junction disagree at one end, which may indicate a read error. The same CDR3 can be traced to other DNA sequences in this sample. The rearrangement joins TRBV5-1 to TRBJ2-7, with 10 bases matching TRBD1. CDR3 length: 16 amino acids. The V gene's germline CDR1 is SGHRS and CDR2 YFSETQ. CDR3 bases: TGCGCCAGCAGCCCAAGGACAGGGGGTATCTCCTATGAGCAGTACTTC. Protein product: CASSPRTGGISYEQYF.

V usage is TRBV6-5 and J usage is TRBJ1-2, with 8 bases that match TRBD1. The CDR3 runs 14 residues. Germline CDR1 reads MNHEY; CDR2 reads SVGAGI. The V gene end was trimmed by 6 bases and the J gene end by 4 bases; junction bases not matched to a gene: 7. The CDR3 here is CASSRTGTAYGYTF. In DNA form, the CDR3 reads TGTGCCAGCAGCCGGACAGGGACCGCCTATGGCTACACCTTC.

The rearrangement uses TRBV15 and TRBJ2-3; 11 positions agree with TRBD2. The CDR3 contains 16 residues. Germline CDR1 and CDR2: LNHNV and YYDKDF (reference sequence). The V segment lost 1 base and the J segment 2 bases; nucleotides outside the gene matches: 2. CDR3 sequence (DNA): TGTGCCACCAGCAGAGGACTAGCGGGGAACACAGATACGCAGTATTTT. Translated: CATSRGLAGNTDTQYF.

The rearrangement joins TRBV6-5 to TRBJ1-1; 8 bases fit TRBD1. Germline trimming cut 8 bases from V and 6 bases from J; bases unmatched to any gene: 8. Germline lookup yields CDR1 MNHEY and CDR2 SVGAGI. CDR3 size: 13 residues. The CDR3 is CASLRDRRSEAFF. CDR3 DNA sequence: TGTGCCAGCCTCAGGGACAGGAGATCTGAAGCTTTCTTT.

The chain carries TRBV19 and TRBJ1-5; no reliable D call. Germline V gene sequence: CDR1 LNHDA, CDR2 SQIVND (reference sequence). This CDR3 comprises 18 residues. Trimming took off 3 bases at V and 2 bases at J, with 20 bases between the two ends. CDR3 protein: CASSISSPVYGGNQPQHF. The DNA for the CDR3 is TGTGCCAGTAGTATTAGCTCTCCGGTCTACGGGGGCAATCAGCCCCAGCATTTT.

V gene TRBV30 combines with J gene TRBJ2-1; 12 nucleotides align to TRBD1. This CDR3 region has 14 residues. The trim removed 2 bases at V and 7 bases at J, leaving 3 bases unmatched. Germline loops: CDR1 GTSNPN, CDR2 SVGIG (reference sequence). The CDR3 sequence: CAWSQGQGANEQFF. The CDR3 region has the DNA TGTGCCTGGAGTCAGGGACAGGGGGCAAATGAGCAGTTCTTC.